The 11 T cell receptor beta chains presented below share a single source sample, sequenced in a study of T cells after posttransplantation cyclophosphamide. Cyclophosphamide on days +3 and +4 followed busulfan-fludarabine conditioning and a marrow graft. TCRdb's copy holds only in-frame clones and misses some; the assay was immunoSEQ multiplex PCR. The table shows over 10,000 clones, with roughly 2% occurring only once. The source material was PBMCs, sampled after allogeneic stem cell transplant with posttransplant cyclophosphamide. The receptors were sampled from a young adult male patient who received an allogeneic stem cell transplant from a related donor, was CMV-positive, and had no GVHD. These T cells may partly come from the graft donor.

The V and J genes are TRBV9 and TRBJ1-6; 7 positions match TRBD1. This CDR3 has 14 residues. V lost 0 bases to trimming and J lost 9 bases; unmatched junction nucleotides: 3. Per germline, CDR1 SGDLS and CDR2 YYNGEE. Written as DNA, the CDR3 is TGTGCCAGCAGCGTAGGAGGGGGCGGTTCACCCCTCCACTTT. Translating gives CASSVGGGGSPLHF.

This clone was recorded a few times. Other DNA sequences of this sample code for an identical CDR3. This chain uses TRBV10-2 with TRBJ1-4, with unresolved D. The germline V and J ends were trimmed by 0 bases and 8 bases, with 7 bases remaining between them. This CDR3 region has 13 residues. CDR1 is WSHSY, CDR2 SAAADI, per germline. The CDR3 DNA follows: TGCGCCAGCAGTGAGTCATCGGGGGAAAAACTGTTTTTT. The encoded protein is CASSESSGEKLFF.

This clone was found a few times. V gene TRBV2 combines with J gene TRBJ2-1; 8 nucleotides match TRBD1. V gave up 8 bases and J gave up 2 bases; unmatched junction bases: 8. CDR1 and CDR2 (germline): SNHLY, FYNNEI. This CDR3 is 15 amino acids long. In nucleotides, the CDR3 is TGTGCCAGCCAACGACAGGGGCCCACCTACAATGAGCAGTTCTTC. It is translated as CASQRQGPTYNEQFF.

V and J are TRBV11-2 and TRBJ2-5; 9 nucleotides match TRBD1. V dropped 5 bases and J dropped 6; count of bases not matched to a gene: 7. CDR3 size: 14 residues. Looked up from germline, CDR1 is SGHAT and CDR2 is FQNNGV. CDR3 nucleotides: TGTGCCAGCAGCCCTACAGGGGGCTTGAAGACCCAGTACTTC. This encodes CASSPTGGLKTQYF.

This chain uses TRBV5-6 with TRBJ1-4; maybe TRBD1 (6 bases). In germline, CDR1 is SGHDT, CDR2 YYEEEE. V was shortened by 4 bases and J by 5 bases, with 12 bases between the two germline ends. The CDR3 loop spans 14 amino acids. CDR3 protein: CASSEQGVNEKLFF. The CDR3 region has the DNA TGTGCCAGCAGCGAACAGGGTGTCAATGAAAAACTGTTTTTT. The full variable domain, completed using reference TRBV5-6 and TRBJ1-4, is DAGVTQSPTHLIKTRGQQVTLRCSPKSGHDTVSWYQQALGQGPQFIFQYYEEEERQRGNFPDRFSGHQFPNYSSELNVNALLLGDSALYLCASSEQGVNEKLFFGSGTQLSVL.

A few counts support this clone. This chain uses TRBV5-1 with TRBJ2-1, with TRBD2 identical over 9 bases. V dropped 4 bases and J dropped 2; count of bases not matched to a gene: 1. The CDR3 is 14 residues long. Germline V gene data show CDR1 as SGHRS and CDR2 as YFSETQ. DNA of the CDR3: TGCGCCAGCAGCCGGACTAGCGCCTACAATGAGCAGTTCTTC. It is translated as CASSRTSAYNEQFF.

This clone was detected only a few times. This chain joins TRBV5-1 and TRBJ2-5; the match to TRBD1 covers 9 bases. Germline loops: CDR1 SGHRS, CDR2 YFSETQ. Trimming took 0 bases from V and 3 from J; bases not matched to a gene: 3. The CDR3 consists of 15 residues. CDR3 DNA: TGCGCCAGCAGCTTGGCGGGACAGGGAAAAGAGACCCAGTACTTC. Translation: CASSLAGQGKETQYF.

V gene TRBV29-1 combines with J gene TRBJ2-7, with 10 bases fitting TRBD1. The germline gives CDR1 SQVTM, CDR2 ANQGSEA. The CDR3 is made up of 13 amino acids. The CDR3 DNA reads TGCGGATGCCGGGACAGGGGACCCTACGAGCAGTACTTC. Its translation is CGCRDRGPYEQYF.

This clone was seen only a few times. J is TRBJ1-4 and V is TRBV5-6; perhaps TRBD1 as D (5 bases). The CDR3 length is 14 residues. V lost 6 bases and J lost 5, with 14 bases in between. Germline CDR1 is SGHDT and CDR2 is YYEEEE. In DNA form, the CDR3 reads TGTGCCAGCACCCACTTAAGGGGAAATGAAAAACTGTTTTTT. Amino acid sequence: CASTHLRGNEKLFF.

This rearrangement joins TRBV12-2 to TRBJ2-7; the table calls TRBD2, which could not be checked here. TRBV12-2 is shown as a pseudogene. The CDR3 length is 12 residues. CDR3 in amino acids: CASRLGRAEQYF. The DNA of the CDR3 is TGTGCAAGTCGCTTGGGGAGGGCCGAGCAGTACTTC.

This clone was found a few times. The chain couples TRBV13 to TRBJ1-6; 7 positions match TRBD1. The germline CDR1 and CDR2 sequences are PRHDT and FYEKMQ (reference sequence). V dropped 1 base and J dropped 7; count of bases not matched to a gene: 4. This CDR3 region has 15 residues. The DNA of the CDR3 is TGTGCCAGCAGCTTAGCTCCGGGACAGAATTCACCCCTCCACTTT. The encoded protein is CASSLAPGQNSPLHF.